The 14 T cell receptor beta chains given below trace back to one sample, sequenced in a study of cytomegalovirus exposure and HLA in healthy donors. PCR primers comprised 60 Vbeta and 13 Jbeta primers. TCRdb's copy holds only in-frame clones and misses some; the assay was immunoSEQ multiplex PCR. Among some 130,000 clones listed, 79% were seen once. Specimen: PBMCs. The receptor set was obtained from a man aged 40-49 years in good health and CMV-seropositive.

This sequence joins TRBV9 and TRBJ2-3, with D maybe TRBD1 (6 bases). Trimming removed 5 bases from V and 0 bases from J, with 10 bases in between. This CDR3 spans 14 amino acids. The germline V gene encodes CDR1 SGDLS and CDR2 YYNGEE. CDR3 coding DNA: TGTGCCAGCAGGGGGGCTCTTAGCACAGATACGCAGTATTTT. This codes for CASRGALSTDTQYF.

This chain connects TRBV30 to TRBJ1-1; D remains unclear. The CDR3 is made up of 11 amino acids. V shed 5 bases and J shed 5 bases, with 9 bases lying between them. Per germline, CDR1 GTSNPN and CDR2 SVGIG (reference sequence). The CDR3 loop is CAWREQTEAFF. The CDR3 DNA reads as TGTGCCTGGCGTGAACAGACTGAAGCTTTCTTT.

The chain carries TRBV4-1 and TRBJ2-1, with D maybe TRBD2 (6 bases). Trimming left V 2 bases short and J 0 bases short, with 14 bases between. From germline, CDR1 is MGHRA and CDR2 YSYEKL. The CDR3 has 17 amino acids. The DNA of the CDR3 is TGCGCCAGCAGCCAACTCTCTAGCGATAGCTCCTACAATGAGCAGTTCTTC. Its protein is CASSQLSSDSSYNEQFF.

V is TRBV5-1 and J is TRBJ2-5; TRBD2 aligns across 10 bases. The V segment lost 6 bases and the J segment 3 bases; nucleotides outside the gene matches: 11. Germline V gene sequence: CDR1 SGHRS, CDR2 YFSETQ. The length of the CDR3 is 16 residues. This CDR3 is CASTLGATSGKETQYF. CDR3 bases: TGCGCCAGCACCCTGGGGGCCACTAGCGGGAAAGAGACCCAGTACTTC. The full variable domain, its missing parts supplied by reference TRBV5-1 and TRBJ2-5, is KAGVTQTPRYLIKTRGQQVTLSCSPISGHRSVSWYQQTPGQGLQFLFEYFSETQRNKGNFPGRFSGRQFSNSRSEMNVSTLELGDSALYLCASTLGATSGKETQYFGPGTRLLVL.

V usage is TRBV30 and J usage is TRBJ1-5, with D perhaps TRBD1 (5 bases). V gave up 0 bases and J gave up 7 bases, with 13 bases separating them. Germline-derived CDR1 and CDR2 are GTSNPN and SVGIG (reference sequence). The CDR3 is 14 amino acids. The CDR3: CAWSVGRAGQPQHF. CDR3 bases: TGTGCCTGGAGTGTAGGCAGGGCGGGGCAGCCCCAGCATTTT.

The J gene is TRBJ2-7, the V gene TRBV6-6, with D possibly being TRBD2 (6 bases). CDR1 and CDR2 (germline): MNHNY, SVGAGI (reference sequence). The CDR3 consists of 15 residues. V shed 5 bases and J shed 0 bases, with 14 bases lying between them. The CDR3 region has the DNA TGTGCCAGCAGTCGGGACCGGGACTTCTCCTACGAGCAGTACTTC. Translation gives CASSRDRDFSYEQYF.

V is TRBV10-3 and J is TRBJ1-5; 10 bases fit TRBD1. CDR1 is ENHRY, CDR2 SYGVKD, per germline. V gave up 6 bases and J gave up 7 bases; unmatched junction bases: 6. This CDR3 spans 14 amino acids. In DNA, the CDR3 is TGTGCCATCAGGGCCGGGACAGGGGAACAGCCCCAGCATTTT. Its translation is CAIRAGTGEQPQHF.

The chain recombines TRBV2 with TRBJ2-3, with 13 nucleotides matching TRBD2. This CDR3 region has 16 residues. Trimming cost V 8 bases and J 4 bases; bases outside gene matches: 9. The germline gives CDR1 SNHLY, CDR2 FYNNEI. CDR3 nucleotide sequence: TGTGCCAGCGGGCGGACTAGCGGGAGTATCGCAGATACGCAGTATTTT. As protein: CASGRTSGSIADTQYF.

This chain connects TRBV7-9 to TRBJ1-2; tentatively, D is TRBD1 (5 bases). V was trimmed by 5 bases and J by 4 bases, leaving 8 bases between them. Germline CDR1 SEHNR, CDR2 FQNEAQ (reference sequence). This CDR3 is built from 12 residues. CDR3 nucleotides: TGTGCCAGCAGCGCCGGGGGCTATGGCTACACCTTC. Protein: CASSAGGYGYTF.

The gene calls are TRBV30 and TRBJ2-2; 10 bases line up with TRBD2. In germline, CDR1 is GTSNPN, CDR2 SVGIG (reference sequence). With V trimmed by 2 bases and J by 4 bases, 4 bases remained unmatched. There are 15 residues in the CDR3. CDR3 sequence reads: CAWSKRTSGTGELFF. CDR3 nucleotides: TGTGCCTGGAGTAAGCGGACTAGCGGCACCGGGGAGCTGTTTTTT.

The chain links TRBV9 to TRBJ1-4, with TRBD1 matching 9 bases. This CDR3 spans 17 amino acids. V lost 0 bases, J lost 4 bases, and 7 bases stayed unmatched. Germline assignment: CDR1 SGDLS and CDR2 YYNGEE. The CDR3 DNA sequence: TGTGCCAGCAGCGTAGCGGGACAGGGTTTTGTTAATGAAAAACTGTTTTTT. It specifies CASSVAGQGFVNEKLFF.

This clone came up once. The same CDR3 arises from other DNA sequences in this sample as well. This rearrangement joins TRBV14 to TRBJ1-4; no clear D. The germline gives CDR1 SGHDN, CDR2 FVKESK. V dropped 4 bases and J dropped 4 bases, with 7 bases sitting between them. This CDR3 is built from 13 residues. CDR3 residues: CASSPRGNEKLFF. As DNA, the CDR3 is TGTGCCAGCAGCCCCCGGGGTAATGAAAAACTGTTTTTT.

V usage is TRBV2 and J usage is TRBJ2-1; 8 bases map to TRBD2. Trimming cost V 1 base and J 4 bases; bases outside gene matches: 9. The CDR3 covers 17 residues. Germline-derived CDR1 and CDR2 are SNHLY and FYNNEI. Written as DNA, the CDR3 is TGTGCCAGCAGTGAAGGGCCCCCGGTAGCGGGGTACAATGAGCAGTTCTTC. Translation gives CASSEGPPVAGYNEQFF.

The rearrangement links TRBV9 to TRBJ2-2; 8 positions agree with TRBD2. Germline V gene lookup returns CDR1 SGDLS and CDR2 YYNGEE. There are 17 residues in the CDR3. Unmatched junction bases numbered 9, after V lost 0 bases and J lost 5 bases. The CDR3 is CASSVGLAGRGTGELFF. The CDR3 nucleotides are TGTGCCAGCAGCGTAGGTCTAGCGGGCCGAGGGACCGGGGAGCTGTTTTTT.